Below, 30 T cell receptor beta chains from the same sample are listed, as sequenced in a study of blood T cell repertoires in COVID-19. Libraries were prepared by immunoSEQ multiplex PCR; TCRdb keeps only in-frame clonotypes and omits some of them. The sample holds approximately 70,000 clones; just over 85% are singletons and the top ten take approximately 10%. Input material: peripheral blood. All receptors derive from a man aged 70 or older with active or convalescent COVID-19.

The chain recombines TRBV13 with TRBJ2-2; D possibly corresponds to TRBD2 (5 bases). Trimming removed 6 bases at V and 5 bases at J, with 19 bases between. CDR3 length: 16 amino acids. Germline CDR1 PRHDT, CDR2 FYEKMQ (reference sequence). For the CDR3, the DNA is TGTGCCAGCAGGCTGGGGTCCAGGAGGAGTACCGGGGAGCTGTTTTTT. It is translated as CASRLGSRRSTGELFF.

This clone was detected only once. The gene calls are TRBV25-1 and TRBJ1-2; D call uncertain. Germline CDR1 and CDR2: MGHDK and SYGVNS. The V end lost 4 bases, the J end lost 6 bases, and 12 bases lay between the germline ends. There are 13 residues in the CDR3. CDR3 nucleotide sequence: TGTGCCAGCAGTGTACAAAGGGAGGATGGCTACACCTTC. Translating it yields CASSVQREDGYTF.

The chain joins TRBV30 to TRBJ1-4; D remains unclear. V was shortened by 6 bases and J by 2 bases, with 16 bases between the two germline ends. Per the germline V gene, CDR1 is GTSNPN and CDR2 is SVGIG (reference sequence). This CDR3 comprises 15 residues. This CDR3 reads CACPSEKTTNEKLFF. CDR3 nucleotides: TGTGCCTGCCCCTCGGAGAAGACTACTAATGAAAAACTGTTTTTT.

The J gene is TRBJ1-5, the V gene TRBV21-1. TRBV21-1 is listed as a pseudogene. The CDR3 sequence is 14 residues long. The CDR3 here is CASSKVRRFQPQHF. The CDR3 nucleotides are TGTGCCAGCAGCAAAGTTCGGAGGTTTCAGCCCCAGCATTTT.

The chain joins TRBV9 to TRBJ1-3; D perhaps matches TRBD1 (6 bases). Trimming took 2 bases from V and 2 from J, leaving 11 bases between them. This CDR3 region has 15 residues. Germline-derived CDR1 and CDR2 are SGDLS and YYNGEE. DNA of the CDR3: TGTGCCAGCAGCGTCAGGGACACGGCTGGAAACACCATATATTTT. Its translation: CASSVRDTAGNTIYF. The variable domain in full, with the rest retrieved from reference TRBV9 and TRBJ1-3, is DSGVTQTPKHLITATGQRVTLRCSPRSGDLSVYWYQQSLDQGLQFLIQYYNGEERAKGNILERFSAQQFPDLHSELNLSSLELGDSALYFCASSVRDTAGNTIYFGEGSWLTVV.

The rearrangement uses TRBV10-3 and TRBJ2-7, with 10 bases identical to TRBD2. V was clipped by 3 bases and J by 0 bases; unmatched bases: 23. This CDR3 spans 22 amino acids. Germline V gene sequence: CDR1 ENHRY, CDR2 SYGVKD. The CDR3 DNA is TGTGCCATCAGTGATTTGGGGGGGCGTAGGGCTAGCGGGAGTATCGGCTCCTACGAGCAGTACTTC. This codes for CAISDLGGRRASGSIGSYEQYF.

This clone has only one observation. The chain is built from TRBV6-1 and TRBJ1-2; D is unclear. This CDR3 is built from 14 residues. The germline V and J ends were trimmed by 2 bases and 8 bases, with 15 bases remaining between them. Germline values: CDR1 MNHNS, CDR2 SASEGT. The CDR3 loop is CASSEIRGVGGYTF. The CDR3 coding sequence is TGTGCCAGCAGTGAAATTCGCGGGGTAGGGGGCTACACCTTC.

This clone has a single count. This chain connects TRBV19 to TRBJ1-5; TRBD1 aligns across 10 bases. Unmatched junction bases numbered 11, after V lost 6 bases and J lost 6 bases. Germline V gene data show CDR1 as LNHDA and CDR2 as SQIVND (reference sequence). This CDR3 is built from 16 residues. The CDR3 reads CASRGTGTGVRQPQHF. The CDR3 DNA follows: TGTGCCAGTAGAGGCACCGGGACAGGGGTCCGTCAGCCCCAGCATTTT. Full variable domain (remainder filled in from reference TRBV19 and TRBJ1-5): DGGITQSPKYLFRKEGQNVTLSCEQNLNHDAMYWYRQDPGQGLRLIYYSQIVNDFQKGDIAEGYSVSREKKESFPLTVTSAQKNPTAFYLCASRGTGTGVRQPQHFGDGTRLSIL.

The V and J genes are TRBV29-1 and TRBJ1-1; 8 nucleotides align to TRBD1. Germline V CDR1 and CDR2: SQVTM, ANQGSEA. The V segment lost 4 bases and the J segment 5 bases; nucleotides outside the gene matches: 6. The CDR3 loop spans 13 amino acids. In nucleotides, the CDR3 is TGCAGCGTTGTCGTCAGGGGGCCTACTGAAGCTTTCTTT. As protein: CSVVVRGPTEAFF.

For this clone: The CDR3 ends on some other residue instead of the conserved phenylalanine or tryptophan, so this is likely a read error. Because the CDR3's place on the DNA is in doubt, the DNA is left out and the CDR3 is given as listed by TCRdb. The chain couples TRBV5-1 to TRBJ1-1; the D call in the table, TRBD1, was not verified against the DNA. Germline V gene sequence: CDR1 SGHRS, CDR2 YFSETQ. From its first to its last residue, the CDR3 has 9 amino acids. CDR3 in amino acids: CASSLGYRR.

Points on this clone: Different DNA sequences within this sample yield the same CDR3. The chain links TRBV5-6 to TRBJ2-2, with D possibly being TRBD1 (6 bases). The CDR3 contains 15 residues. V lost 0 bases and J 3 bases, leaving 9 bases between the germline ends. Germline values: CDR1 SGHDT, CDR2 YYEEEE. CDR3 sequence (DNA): TGTGCCAGCAGCTTGGTACAGGGAGACACCGGGGAGCTGTTTTTT. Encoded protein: CASSLVQGDTGELFF.

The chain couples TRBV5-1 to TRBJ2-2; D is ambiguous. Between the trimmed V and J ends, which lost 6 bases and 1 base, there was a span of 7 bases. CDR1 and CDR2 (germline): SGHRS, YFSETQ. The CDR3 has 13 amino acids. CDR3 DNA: TGCGCCAGCATCGAGAGGAACACCGGGGAGCTGTTTTTT. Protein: CASIERNTGELFF.

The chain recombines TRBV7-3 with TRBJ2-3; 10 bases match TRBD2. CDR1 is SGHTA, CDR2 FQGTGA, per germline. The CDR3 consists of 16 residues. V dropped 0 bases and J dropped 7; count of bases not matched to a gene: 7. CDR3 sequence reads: CASSLTASGSMNTQYF. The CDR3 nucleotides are TGTGCCAGCAGCTTAACCGCTAGCGGGAGTATGAATACGCAGTATTTT.

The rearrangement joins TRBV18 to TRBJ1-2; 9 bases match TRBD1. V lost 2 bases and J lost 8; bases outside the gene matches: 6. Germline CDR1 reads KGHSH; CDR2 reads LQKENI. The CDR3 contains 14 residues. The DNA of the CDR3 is TGTGCCAGCTCACCAAACACAGGGGGCGAGGGCTACACCTTC. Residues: CASSPNTGGEGYTF.

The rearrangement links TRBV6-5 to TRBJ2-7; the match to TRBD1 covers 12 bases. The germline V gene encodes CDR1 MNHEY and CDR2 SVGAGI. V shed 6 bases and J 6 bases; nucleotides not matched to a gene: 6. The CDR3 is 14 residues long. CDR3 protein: CASSTGTGGFEQYF. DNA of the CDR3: TGTGCCAGCAGCACCGGGACAGGGGGCTTCGAGCAGTACTTC.

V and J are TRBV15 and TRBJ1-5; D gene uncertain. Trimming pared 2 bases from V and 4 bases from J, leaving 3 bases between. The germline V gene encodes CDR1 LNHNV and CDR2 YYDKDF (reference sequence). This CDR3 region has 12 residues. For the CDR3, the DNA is TGTGCCACCAGCAGACCGAATCAGCCCCAGCATTTT. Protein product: CATSRPNQPQHF.

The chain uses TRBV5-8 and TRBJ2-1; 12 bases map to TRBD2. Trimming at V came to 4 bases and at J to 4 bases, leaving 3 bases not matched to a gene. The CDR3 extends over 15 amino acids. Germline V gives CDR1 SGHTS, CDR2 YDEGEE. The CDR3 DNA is TGTGCCAGCAGCCTGGGACTAGCGGGTTACAATGAGCAGTTCTTC. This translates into CASSLGLAGYNEQFF.

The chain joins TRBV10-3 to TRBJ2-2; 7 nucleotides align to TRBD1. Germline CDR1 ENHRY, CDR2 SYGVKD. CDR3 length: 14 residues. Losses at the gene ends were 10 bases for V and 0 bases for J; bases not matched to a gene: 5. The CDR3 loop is CANRDSANTGELFF. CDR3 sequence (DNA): TGTGCCAACCGGGACAGTGCGAACACCGGGGAGCTGTTTTTT.

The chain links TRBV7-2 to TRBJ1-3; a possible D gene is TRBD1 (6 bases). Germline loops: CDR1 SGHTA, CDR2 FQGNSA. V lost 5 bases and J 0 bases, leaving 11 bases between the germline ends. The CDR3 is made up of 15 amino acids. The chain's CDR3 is CASSKGQSSGNTIYF. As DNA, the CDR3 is TGTGCCAGCAGCAAGGGACAAAGCTCTGGAAACACCATATATTTT.

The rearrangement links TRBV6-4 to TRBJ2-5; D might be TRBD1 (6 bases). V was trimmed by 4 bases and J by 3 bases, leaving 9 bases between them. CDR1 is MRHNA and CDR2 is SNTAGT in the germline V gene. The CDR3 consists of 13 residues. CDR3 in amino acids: CASSVRDKETQYF. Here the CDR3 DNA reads TGTGCCAGCAGTGTTCGGGACAAAGAGACCCAGTACTTC.

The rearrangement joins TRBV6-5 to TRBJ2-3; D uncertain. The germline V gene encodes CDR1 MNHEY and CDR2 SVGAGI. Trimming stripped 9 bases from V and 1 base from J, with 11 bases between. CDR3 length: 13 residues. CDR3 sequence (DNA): TGTGCCAGTAACCTTGAGGGCACAGATACGCAGTATTTT. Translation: CASNLEGTDTQYF.

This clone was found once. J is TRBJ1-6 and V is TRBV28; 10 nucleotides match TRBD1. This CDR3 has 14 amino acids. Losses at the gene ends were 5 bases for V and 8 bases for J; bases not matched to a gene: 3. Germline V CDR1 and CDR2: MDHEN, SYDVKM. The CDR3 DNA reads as TGTGCCAGCAGTCCGACAGGGGGCCATTCACCCCTCCACTTT. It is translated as CASSPTGGHSPLHF.

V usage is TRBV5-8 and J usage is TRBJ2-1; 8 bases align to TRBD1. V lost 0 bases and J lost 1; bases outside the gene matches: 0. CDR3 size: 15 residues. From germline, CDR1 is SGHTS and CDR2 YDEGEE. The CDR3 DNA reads TGTGCCAGCAGCTTGGGACAGGGGTCCTACAATGAGCAGTTCTTC. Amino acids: CASSLGQGSYNEQFF.

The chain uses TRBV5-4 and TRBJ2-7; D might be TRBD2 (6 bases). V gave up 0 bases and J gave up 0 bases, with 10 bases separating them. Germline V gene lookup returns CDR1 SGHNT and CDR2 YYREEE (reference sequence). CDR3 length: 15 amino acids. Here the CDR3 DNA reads TGTGCCAGCAGCTTGGTGGCGGGACTCTCCTACGAGCAGTACTTC. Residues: CASSLVAGLSYEQYF.

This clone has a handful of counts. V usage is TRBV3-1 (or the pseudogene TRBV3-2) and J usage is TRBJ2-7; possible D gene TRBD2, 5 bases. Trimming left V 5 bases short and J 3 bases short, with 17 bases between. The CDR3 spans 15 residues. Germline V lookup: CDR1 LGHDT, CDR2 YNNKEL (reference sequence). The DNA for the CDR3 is TGTGCCAGCAGCTGGGGTTTAGGTGGAGGCTACGAGCAGTACTTC. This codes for CASSWGLGGGYEQYF.

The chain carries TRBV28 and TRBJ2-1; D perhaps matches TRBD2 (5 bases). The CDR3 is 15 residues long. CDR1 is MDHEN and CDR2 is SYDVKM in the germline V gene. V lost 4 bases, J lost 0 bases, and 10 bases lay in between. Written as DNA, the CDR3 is TGTGCCAGCAGTTCCCCTGGGAGCTCCTACAATGAGCAGTTCTTC. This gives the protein CASSSPGSSYNEQFF.

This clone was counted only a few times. The CDR3 spells CASRGGLYSYQETQYF. In DNA, the CDR3 is TGTGCCAGCAGAGGGGGCTTATATTCCTACCAAGAGACCCAGTACTTC. The chain uses TRBV27 and TRBJ2-5; 7 nucleotides match TRBD1. This CDR3 has 16 residues. Germline trimming cut 6 bases from V and 0 bases from J; bases unmatched to any gene: 10. Germline CDR1 is MNHEY and CDR2 is SMNVEV (reference sequence).

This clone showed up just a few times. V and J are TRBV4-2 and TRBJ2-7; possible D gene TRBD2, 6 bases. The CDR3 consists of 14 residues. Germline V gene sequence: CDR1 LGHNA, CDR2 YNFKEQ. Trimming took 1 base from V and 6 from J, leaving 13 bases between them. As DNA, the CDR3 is TGTGCCAGCAGCCAAGCCGGGACTTCTAGCGAGCAGTACTTC. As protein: CASSQAGTSSEQYF.

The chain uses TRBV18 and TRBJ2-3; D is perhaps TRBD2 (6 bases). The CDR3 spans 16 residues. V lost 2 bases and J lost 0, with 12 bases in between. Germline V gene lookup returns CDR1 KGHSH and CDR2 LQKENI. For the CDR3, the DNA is TGTGCCAGCTCACCATGGTCTAGCGCCAGCACAGATACGCAGTATTTT. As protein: CASSPWSSASTDTQYF.

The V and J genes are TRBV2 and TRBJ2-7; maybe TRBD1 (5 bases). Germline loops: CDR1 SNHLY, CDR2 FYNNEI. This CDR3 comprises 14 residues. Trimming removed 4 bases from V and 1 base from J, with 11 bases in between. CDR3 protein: CASSADQGSYEQYF. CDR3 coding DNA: TGTGCCAGCAGTGCCGACCAGGGATCCTACGAGCAGTACTTC.